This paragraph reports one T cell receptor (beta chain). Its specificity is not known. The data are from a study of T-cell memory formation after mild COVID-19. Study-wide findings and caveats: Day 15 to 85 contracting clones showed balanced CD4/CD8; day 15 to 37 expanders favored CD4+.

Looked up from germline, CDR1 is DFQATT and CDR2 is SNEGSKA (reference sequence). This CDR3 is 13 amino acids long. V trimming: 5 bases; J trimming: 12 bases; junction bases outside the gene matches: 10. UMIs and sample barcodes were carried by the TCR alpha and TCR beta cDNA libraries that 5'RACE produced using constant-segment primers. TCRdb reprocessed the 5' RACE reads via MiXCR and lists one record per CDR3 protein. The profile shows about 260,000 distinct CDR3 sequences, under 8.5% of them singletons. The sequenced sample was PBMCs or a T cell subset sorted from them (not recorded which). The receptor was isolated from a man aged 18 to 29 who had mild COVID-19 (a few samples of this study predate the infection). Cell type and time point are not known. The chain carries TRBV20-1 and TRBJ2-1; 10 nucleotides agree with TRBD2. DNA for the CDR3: TGCAGTGCTCTACTAGCGGGGTACTTTGGGCAGTTCTTC. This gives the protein CSALLAGYFGQFF.